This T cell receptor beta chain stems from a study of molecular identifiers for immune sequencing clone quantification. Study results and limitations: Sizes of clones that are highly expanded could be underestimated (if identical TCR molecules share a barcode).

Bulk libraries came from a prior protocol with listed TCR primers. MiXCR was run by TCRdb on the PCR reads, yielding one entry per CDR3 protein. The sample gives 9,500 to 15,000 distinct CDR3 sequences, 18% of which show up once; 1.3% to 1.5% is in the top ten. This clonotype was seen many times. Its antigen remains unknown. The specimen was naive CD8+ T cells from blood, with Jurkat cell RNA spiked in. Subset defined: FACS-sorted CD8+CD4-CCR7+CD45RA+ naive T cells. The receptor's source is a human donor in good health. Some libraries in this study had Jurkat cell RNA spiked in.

The CDR3 DNA reads as TGTGCCAGCAGCTTAGCCCGCGGTTGGGGCCAGTACTTC. It encodes CASSLARGWGQYF. V usage is TRBV11-2 and J usage is TRBJ2-7; the D gene is possibly TRBD1 (5 bases). Germline V gene lookup returns CDR1 SGHAT and CDR2 FQNNGV. V was trimmed by 1 base and J by 10 bases, leaving 14 bases between them. The CDR3 has 13 amino acids.